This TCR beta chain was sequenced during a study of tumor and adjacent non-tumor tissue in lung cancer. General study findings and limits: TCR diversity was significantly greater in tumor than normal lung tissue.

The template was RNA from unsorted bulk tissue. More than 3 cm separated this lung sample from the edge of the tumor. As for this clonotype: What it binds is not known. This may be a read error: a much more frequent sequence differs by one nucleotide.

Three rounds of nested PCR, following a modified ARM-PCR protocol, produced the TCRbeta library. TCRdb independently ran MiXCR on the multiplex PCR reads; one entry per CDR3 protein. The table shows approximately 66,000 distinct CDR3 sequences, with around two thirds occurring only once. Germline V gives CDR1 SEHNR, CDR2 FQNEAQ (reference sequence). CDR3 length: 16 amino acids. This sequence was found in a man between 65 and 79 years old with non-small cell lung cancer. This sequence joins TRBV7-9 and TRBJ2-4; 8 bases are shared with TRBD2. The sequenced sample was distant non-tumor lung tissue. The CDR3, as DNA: TGTGCCAGCAGCTTGGGAGCGGGGGTTTCCAAAAACATTCAGTCCTTC. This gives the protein CASSLGAGVSKNIQSF.